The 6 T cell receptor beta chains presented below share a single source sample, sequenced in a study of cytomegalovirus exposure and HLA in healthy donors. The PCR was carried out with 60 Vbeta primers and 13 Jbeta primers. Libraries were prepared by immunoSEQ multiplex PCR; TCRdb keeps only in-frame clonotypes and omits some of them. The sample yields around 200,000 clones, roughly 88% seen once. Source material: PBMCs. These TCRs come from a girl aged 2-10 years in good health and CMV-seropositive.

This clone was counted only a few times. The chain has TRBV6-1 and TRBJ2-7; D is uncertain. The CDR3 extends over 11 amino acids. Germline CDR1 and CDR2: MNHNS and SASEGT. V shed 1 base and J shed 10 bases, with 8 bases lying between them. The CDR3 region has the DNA TGTGCCAGCAGTGAAGGTAATAGTCAGTACTTC. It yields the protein CASSEGNSQYF.

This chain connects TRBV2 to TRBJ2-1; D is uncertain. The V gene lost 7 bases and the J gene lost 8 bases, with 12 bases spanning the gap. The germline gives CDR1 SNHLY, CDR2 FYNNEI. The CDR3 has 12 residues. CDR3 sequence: CASTPSEDEQFF. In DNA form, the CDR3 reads TGTGCCAGCACCCCATCCGAGGATGAGCAGTTCTTC.

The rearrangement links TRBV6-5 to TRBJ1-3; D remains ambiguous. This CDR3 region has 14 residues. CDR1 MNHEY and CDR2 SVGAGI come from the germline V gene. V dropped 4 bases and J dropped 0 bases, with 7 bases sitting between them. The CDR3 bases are TGTGCCAGCAGTTTCCTAGACTCTGGAAACACCATATATTTT. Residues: CASSFLDSGNTIYF.

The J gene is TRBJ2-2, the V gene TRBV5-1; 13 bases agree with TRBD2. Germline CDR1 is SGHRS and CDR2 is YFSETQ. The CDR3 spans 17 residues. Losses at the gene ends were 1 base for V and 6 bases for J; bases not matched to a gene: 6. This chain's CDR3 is CASSLTSGRAGPGELFF. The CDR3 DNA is TGCGCCAGCAGCTTGACTAGCGGGAGGGCCGGACCCGGGGAGCTGTTTTTT.

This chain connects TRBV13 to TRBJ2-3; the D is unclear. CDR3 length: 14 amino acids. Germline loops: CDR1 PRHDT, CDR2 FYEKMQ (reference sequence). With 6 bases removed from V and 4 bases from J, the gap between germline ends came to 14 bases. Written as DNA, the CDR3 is TGTGCCAGCAGGGGCATGGGCATCCCAGATACGCAGTATTTT. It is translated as CASRGMGIPDTQYF.

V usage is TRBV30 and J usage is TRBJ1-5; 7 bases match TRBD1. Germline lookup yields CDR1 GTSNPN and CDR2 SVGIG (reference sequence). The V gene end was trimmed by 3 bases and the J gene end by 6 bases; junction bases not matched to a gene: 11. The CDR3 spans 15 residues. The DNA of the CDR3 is TGTGCCTGGAGCCCTGACAGGGTGAGGGGTCAGCCCCAGCATTTT. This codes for CAWSPDRVRGQPQHF.